This entry features one T cell receptor beta chain sequence. The target antigen is unknown. A junction boundary mismatches the germline segment, possibly from a read error. Germline loops: CDR1 SGHNT, CDR2 YYREEE (reference sequence). The CDR3 extends over 18 amino acids. The investigators reverse transcribed all of the isolated RNA, so they sequenced expressed TCRB transcripts. This table comes from immunoSEQ multiplex PCR, and its TCRdb copy is limited to in-frame clones, with some not included. The table lists 300,000 to 350,000 clones, around 13% of them singletons, with over 5.5% in the top ten. This sample is drawn from a study of beta chain features in type 1 diabetes. Study-level findings and limits: Type 1 diabetes patients showed a moderate but significant shortening of TCRB CDR3s in all four CD4+ subsets. PCR may have favored shorter templates equally in patients and controls.

The sequence came from a man aged 25-40 years in good health. J is TRBJ1-1 and V is TRBV5-4, with 8 bases aligning to TRBD1. Material: central memory CD4+ T cells from blood. The CDR3 spells CASSQDRTGTFSDTEAFF. As DNA, the CDR3 is TGCGCCAGCAGCCAAGATAGGACAGGGACTTTTTCCGACACTGAAGCTTTCTTT.